This T cell receptor (beta chain) comes out of a study of response to subunit inactivated influenza vaccine. General observations from the study: Authors proposed each seasonal influenza vaccination draws in few new T cells.

Germline CDR1 reads DFQATT; CDR2 reads SNEGSKA (reference sequence). The CDR3 loop spans 15 amino acids. The V end lost 5 bases, the J end lost 2 bases, and 16 bases lay between the germline ends. Details on this clonotype: Its matching antigen is unknown.

TCRdb fed the RT-PCR reads into MiXCR, producing one record per CDR3 protein. The table lists roughly 570,000 distinct CDR3 sequences, approximately 12% of them singletons. The V and J genes are TRBV20-1 and TRBJ1-5; weak D call: TRBD1 (5 bases). The receptor comes from a man aged 50 to 59 who received an inactivated influenza vaccine. Sample: PBMCs from blood, taken roughly 47 days after vaccination. CDR3 in DNA: TGCAGTGCTCTATCCTCGGGGGTTCGCAATCAGCCCCAGCATTTT. Translating it yields CSALSSGVRNQPQHF.